What follows describes a single TCR beta chain. The data belong to a study of T cell responses to AZD1222 COVID-19 vaccine. The data were produced by immunoSEQ multiplex PCR, yet TCRdb's version contains in-frame clones alone and is incomplete. The sample carries roughly 51,000 clones, 80% to 90% recorded once. The V gene end was trimmed by 6 bases and the J gene end by 3 bases; junction bases not matched to a gene: 0. The CDR3 sequence is 14 residues long. Germline loops: CDR1 SQVTM, CDR2 ANQGSEA. The source was peripheral blood, collected 28 days after the second AZD1222 dose. The sequence was collected from an adult who received the AZD1222 COVID-19 vaccine. V and J are TRBV29-1 and TRBJ2-2, with 14 bases fitting TRBD2. DNA of the CDR3: TGCAGCGTGGGACTAGCGGGAGACACCGGGGAGCTGTTTTTT. It yields the protein CSVGLAGDTGELFF.